The 32 T cell receptor beta chains given below trace back to one sample, sequenced in a study of shared clonotypes between healthy human individuals (dated by TCRdb to about 2020). Library method: the immunoSEQ multiplex PCR assay. Not all clones reach the TCRdb copy of this immuneACCESS table, which keeps in-frame sequences only. Checked studies attribute under half of the gap to unresolved V genes and leave the rest unexplained. Recorded for this sample are 2 million to 2.5 million clones; under 95% of them occurred a single time. Approximately 0.4% of the sample lies in the top ten. Sequenced material: naive CD4+ T cells from PBMCs. This specimen's cell subset or site label, per the study, means: CD45RA+ positively selected. These receptors all come from a man aged 18 to 30 in good health. Some clones in this sample may be carry-over from other donors' samples.

This clone was found once. The chain carries TRBV27 and TRBJ2-7, with D perhaps matching TRBD1 (6 bases). With 5 bases removed from V and 1 base from J, the gap between germline ends came to 27 bases. Germline lookup yields CDR1 MNHEY and CDR2 SMNVEV (reference sequence). This CDR3 region has 19 residues. The CDR3 spells CASSALTTGTTSGSYEQYF. The CDR3 nucleotides are TGTGCCAGCAGTGCCCTAACGACCGGGACAACAAGTGGGTCCTACGAGCAGTACTTC.

V gene TRBV28 combines with J gene TRBJ2-3; D is uncertain. V gave up 5 bases and J gave up 0 bases, with 12 bases separating them. This CDR3 is 15 amino acids long. CDR1 and CDR2 from the germline V gene are MDHEN and SYDVKM. The CDR3 is CASSPHTTSTDTQYF. The CDR3, as DNA: TGTGCCAGCAGTCCGCATACAACTAGCACAGATACGCAGTATTTT. Based on the CDR3 plus reference TRBV28 and TRBJ2-3, the full variable domain is DVKVTQSSRYLVKRTGEKVFLECVQDMDHENMFWYRQDPGLGLRLIYFSYDVKMKEKGDIPEGYSVSREKKERFSLILESASTNQTSMYLCASSPHTTSTDTQYFGPGTRLTVL.

The chain employs TRBV28 and TRBJ2-5, with D possibly being TRBD2 (5 bases). Germline V CDR1 and CDR2: MDHEN, SYDVKM. Trimming cost V 5 bases and J 2 bases, with 15 bases left between them. The CDR3 sequence is 15 residues long. CDR3 in DNA: TGTGCCAGCAGTCCCATCGTCGGGGTACAAGAGACCCAGTACTTC. Translation: CASSPIVGVQETQYF.

V and J are TRBV5-1 and TRBJ2-5; 7 bases are shared with TRBD2. Looked up from germline, CDR1 is SGHRS and CDR2 is YFSETQ. V dropped 5 bases and J dropped 1; count of bases not matched to a gene: 8. The CDR3 has 15 amino acids. The CDR3 loop reads CASSLVGGAQETQYF. CDR3 bases: TGCGCCAGCAGTCTGGTGGGAGGGGCCCAAGAGACCCAGTACTTC.

This chain links TRBV4-1 with TRBJ2-1; the D is unclear. Per germline, CDR1 MGHRA and CDR2 YSYEKL. The CDR3 has 15 residues. V was cut by 1 base and J by 2 bases, with 9 bases left in between. In DNA form, the CDR3 reads TGCGCCAGCAGCCAAGTGGCCACCCCCTACAATGAGCAGTTCTTC. Translating it yields CASSQVATPYNEQFF.

The chain has TRBV10-3 and TRBJ1-2, with TRBD1 matching over 10 bases. V trimming: 3 bases; J trimming: 4 bases; junction bases outside the gene matches: 8. Germline V gene data show CDR1 as ENHRY and CDR2 as SYGVKD. The CDR3 has 16 residues. In DNA form, the CDR3 reads TGTGCCATCAGTGAAAAGACAGGGGGCGGGGGCTATGGCTACACCTTC. Translated, it gives CAISEKTGGGGYGYTF.

Details on this clone: The same CDR3 is also encoded by other DNA sequences in this sample. J is TRBJ1-2 and V is TRBV28; D not certain. The germline gives CDR1 MDHEN, CDR2 SYDVKM. This CDR3 is 12 amino acids long. Trimming stripped 3 bases from V and 5 bases from J, with 7 bases between. The CDR3 reads CASSLLGYGYTF. CDR3 DNA sequence: TGTGCCAGCAGTTTGTTGGGATATGGCTACACCTTC.

J is TRBJ2-1 and V is TRBV27, with 7 positions matching TRBD1. The trim removed 5 bases at V and 6 bases at J, leaving 4 bases unmatched. The CDR3 loop spans 13 amino acids. CDR1 MNHEY and CDR2 SMNVEV come from the germline V gene (reference sequence). The CDR3 DNA sequence: TGTGCCAGCAGTAGCAGGGGGATCAATGAGCAGTTCTTC. Its protein is CASSSRGINEQFF.

This chain joins TRBV28 and TRBJ2-7; unclear D gene. This CDR3 contains 14 residues. The ends were cut back, 7 bases at V and 2 bases at J, with 15 bases in the middle. Germline loops: CDR1 MDHEN, CDR2 SYDVKM. CDR3 coding DNA: TGTGCCAGCACCCCACCCGAACGTCCCTACGAGCAGTACTTC. Residues: CASTPPERPYEQYF.

The gene calls are TRBV29-1 and TRBJ2-7, with 10 bases that match TRBD2. Germline CDR1 and CDR2: SQVTM and ANQGSEA. V was clipped by 7 bases and J by 5 bases; unmatched bases: 17. This CDR3 region has 16 residues. CDR3 loop: CSAPDKREGPLHEQYF. CDR3 bases: TGCAGCGCACCGGACAAGCGGGAGGGACCCCTCCACGAGCAGTACTTC.

A remark on this clone: Other DNA sequences in the same sample also yield this CDR3. The chain has TRBV5-1 and TRBJ2-5; the match to TRBD2 covers 14 bases. CDR3 length: 17 amino acids. Germline-derived CDR1 and CDR2 are SGHRS and YFSETQ. The ends lost 0 bases at V and 1 base at J; junction bases unmatched: 2. CDR3 nucleotide sequence: TGCGCCAGCAGCTTGGGACTAGCGGGAGGGTCCCAAGAGACCCAGTACTTC. Amino acid sequence: CASSLGLAGGSQETQYF.

This clone was found once. The V call is TRBV6-1, the J call TRBJ2-7; tentatively, D is TRBD1 (5 bases). Germline-derived CDR1 and CDR2 are MNHNS and SASEGT. The CDR3 has 15 amino acids. Trimming cost V 6 bases and J 4 bases, with 19 bases left between them. CDR3 bases: TGTGCCAGCAGCCCCCCCCCTGGACACGGATACGAGCAGTACTTC. It specifies CASSPPPGHGYEQYF.

The CDR3 DNA reads as TGTGCCAGCAGTCCAAACAGGTACCTCTACGAGCAGTACTTC. It is translated as CASSPNRYLYEQYF. This chain connects TRBV6-5 to TRBJ2-7; D is possibly TRBD1 (5 bases). Trimming cost V 5 bases and J 3 bases, with 14 bases left between them. Per the germline V gene, CDR1 is MNHEY and CDR2 is SVGAGI. This CDR3 is 14 amino acids long.

The rearrangement uses TRBV5-1 and TRBJ2-3, with TRBD2 as a possible D gene (5 bases). Germline assignment: CDR1 SGHRS and CDR2 YFSETQ. V lost 4 bases, J lost 3 bases, and 12 bases lay in between. The CDR3 totals 14 residues. CDR3 sequence: CASSRRAFTDTQYF. CDR3 DNA sequence: TGCGCCAGCAGCAGGCGGGCGTTTACAGATACGCAGTATTTT. Based on the CDR3 plus reference TRBV5-1 and TRBJ2-3, the full variable domain is KAGVTQTPRYLIKTRGQQVTLSCSPISGHRSVSWYQQTPGQGLQFLFEYFSETQRNKGNFPGRFSGRQFSNSRSEMNVSTLELGDSALYLCASSRRAFTDTQYFGPGTRLTVL.

The rearrangement uses TRBV7-6 and TRBJ2-3; D call uncertain. CDR1 is SGHVS, CDR2 FNYEAQ, per germline. The ends were cut back, 1 base at V and 2 bases at J, with 10 bases in the middle. This CDR3 contains 15 residues. The CDR3 nucleotides read TGTGCCAGCAGCTTAGTAAACCACCCCACAGATACGCAGTATTTT. As protein: CASSLVNHPTDTQYF.

The J gene is TRBJ1-1, the V gene TRBV5-4; D not resolved. From germline, CDR1 is SGHNT and CDR2 YYREEE (reference sequence). The CDR3 is 12 residues long. Trimming took 4 bases from V and 3 from J, leaving 7 bases between them. The CDR3 sequence is CASSATHTEAFF. The DNA for the CDR3 is TGTGCCAGCAGCGCTACCCACACTGAAGCTTTCTTT.

The gene calls are TRBV12-5 and TRBJ2-1; no definite D call. Germline CDR1 and CDR2: LGHNT and FRNRAP. Trimming took 7 bases from V and 5 from J, leaving 27 bases between them. The CDR3 is 18 residues long. The DNA of the CDR3 is TGTGCTAGTGCTCGAGCAATCCAGCGCCCTTTCGAGGACAATGAGCAGTTCTTC. Translating gives CASARAIQRPFEDNEQFF.

The genes are TRBV7-2 and TRBJ2-5; D is possibly TRBD2 (5 bases). Between the trimmed V and J ends, which lost 1 base and 4 bases, there was a span of 16 bases. From germline, CDR1 is SGHTA and CDR2 FQGNSA. The CDR3 spans 16 residues. The CDR3 coding sequence is TGTGCCAGCAGCTTAGGTGGACTTATCGAAGCAGAGACCCAGTACTTC. Amino acid sequence: CASSLGGLIEAETQYF. The full variable domain, rest sourced from reference TRBV7-2 and TRBJ2-5, is GAGVSQSPSNKVTEKGKDVELRCDPISGHTALYWYRQSLGQGLEFLIYFQGNSAPDKSGLPSDRFSAERTGGSVSTLTIQRTQQEDSAVYLCASSLGGLIEAETQYFGPGTRLLVL.

CDR3 DNA sequence: TGTGCTAGTGGTTGGACAGGGAATCAGCCCCAGCATTTT. Protein product: CASGWTGNQPQHF. This chain connects TRBV12-5 to TRBJ1-5, with TRBD1 matching 8 bases. Germline V gene sequence: CDR1 LGHNT, CDR2 FRNRAP. This CDR3 has 13 amino acids. Unmatched junction bases numbered 0, after V lost 4 bases and J lost 4 bases.

The gene calls are TRBV6-1 and TRBJ2-7, with D possibly TRBD1 on 8 matching bases. Trimming cost V 2 bases and J 4 bases, with 15 bases left between them. This CDR3 has 15 residues. The germline V gene encodes CDR1 MNHNS and CDR2 SASEGT. Here the CDR3 DNA reads TGTGCCAGCAGTGAAACAGTACAGGGGGGGTACGAGCAGTACTTC. Its translation: CASSETVQGGYEQYF.

The chain employs TRBV5-1 and TRBJ2-5; the D call may be TRBD1 or TRBD2 (5 bases each). V lost 5 bases and J 3 bases, leaving 17 bases between the germline ends. The CDR3 loop spans 15 amino acids. Looked up from germline, CDR1 is SGHRS and CDR2 is YFSETQ. The CDR3 loop is CASSKTGTTEETQYF. Written as DNA, the CDR3 is TGCGCCAGCAGTAAAACCGGGACGACGGAAGAGACCCAGTACTTC.

The CDR3 bases are TGTGCCAGCAGCTTAGTGGCAGATAATAATTCACCCCTCCACTTT. Residues: CASSLVADNNSPLHF. The rearrangement joins TRBV7-2 to TRBJ1-6; D is unclear. The length of the CDR3 is 15 residues. Per germline, CDR1 SGHTA and CDR2 FQGNSA. V was clipped by 1 base and J by 5 bases, with 9 bases between them.

V gene TRBV18 combines with J gene TRBJ1-1; D might be TRBD1 (5 bases). This CDR3 spans 14 amino acids. Germline values: CDR1 KGHSH, CDR2 LQKENI. V gave up 3 bases and J gave up 4 bases, with 12 bases separating them. This CDR3 reads CASSPGTVSTEAFF. The CDR3 DNA reads as TGTGCCAGCTCACCGGGGACTGTTAGCACTGAAGCTTTCTTT.

The chain recombines TRBV11-2 with TRBJ1-2, with a weak D call TRBD1 (5 bases). With 5 bases removed from V and 5 bases from J, the gap between germline ends came to 21 bases. CDR3 length equals 16 residues. Germline V gene data show CDR1 as SGHAT and CDR2 as FQNNGV. This CDR3 reads CASSAGWGTGAYGYTF. In DNA form, the CDR3 reads TGTGCCAGCAGCGCCGGGTGGGGGACCGGAGCGTATGGCTACACCTTC.

Points on this clone: At the DNA level, this CDR3 is encoded by other sequences in the same sample as well. The chain has TRBV19 and TRBJ1-5; D is undetermined. The CDR3 extends over 13 amino acids. V shed 6 bases and J shed 0 bases, with 6 bases lying between them. Germline V CDR1 and CDR2: LNHDA, SQIVND (reference sequence). The CDR3 DNA reads TGTGCCAGTAGCAGGAATAGCAATCAGCCCCAGCATTTT. As protein: CASSRNSNQPQHF.

This clone has just one count. The chain uses TRBV29-1 and TRBJ1-2; 8 positions agree with TRBD1. This CDR3 is built from 15 residues. Unmatched junction bases numbered 10, after V lost 3 bases and J lost 4 bases. The germline V gene has CDR1 SQVTM and CDR2 ANQGSEA. The CDR3 protein is CSVDELGQGTYGYTF. As DNA, the CDR3 is TGCAGCGTTGACGAGTTAGGACAGGGCACCTATGGCTACACCTTC.

The rearrangement joins TRBV7-2 to TRBJ1-4, with D unclear. The CDR3 spans 16 residues. Deletions cut 5 bases from V and 1 base from J, with 14 bases between. In germline, CDR1 is SGHTA, CDR2 FQGNSA. CDR3 loop: CASSQKAVGTNEKLFF. The CDR3 DNA follows: TGTGCCAGCAGCCAAAAGGCGGTAGGAACTAATGAAAAACTGTTTTTT.

V and J are TRBV28 and TRBJ1-4, with 12 positions matching TRBD1. The CDR3 is made up of 15 amino acids. Losses at the gene ends were 7 bases for V and 8 bases for J; bases not matched to a gene: 8. Germline CDR1 MDHEN, CDR2 SYDVKM. In DNA, the CDR3 is TGTGCCAGCACCTTTCCCGGGACAGGGGGCGAAAAACTGTTTTTT. It is translated as CASTFPGTGGEKLFF. Combining the CDR3 with reference TRBV28 and TRBJ1-4 gives the whole variable domain DVKVTQSSRYLVKRTGEKVFLECVQDMDHENMFWYRQDPGLGLRLIYFSYDVKMKEKGDIPEGYSVSREKKERFSLILESASTNQTSMYLCASTFPGTGGEKLFFGSGTQLSVL.

The chain uses TRBV30 and TRBJ2-7; D uncertain. V gave up 5 bases and J gave up 7 bases, with 12 bases separating them. The CDR3 runs 11 residues. The germline gives CDR1 GTSNPN, CDR2 SVGIG (reference sequence). This CDR3 is CAWELLGEQYF. As DNA, the CDR3 is TGTGCCTGGGAACTTTTGGGTGAGCAGTACTTC.

The V call is TRBV5-1, the J call TRBJ2-5; TRBD1 agrees at 10 bases. This CDR3 is built from 14 residues. Germline V gene lookup returns CDR1 SGHRS and CDR2 YFSETQ. Trimming cost V 5 bases and J 7 bases; bases outside gene matches: 8. CDR3 DNA sequence: TGCGCCAGCAGTGACGGACAGGGGGGTGGGACCCAGTACTTC. It encodes CASSDGQGGGTQYF. The whole variable domain, remainder taken from reference TRBV5-1 and TRBJ2-5, is KAGVTQTPRYLIKTRGQQVTLSCSPISGHRSVSWYQQTPGQGLQFLFEYFSETQRNKGNFPGRFSGRQFSNSRSEMNVSTLELGDSALYLCASSDGQGGGTQYFGPGTRLLVL.

This clone was seen a handful of times. The chain has TRBV6-1 and TRBJ1-2; no firm D call. V shed 6 bases and J shed 8 bases, with 13 bases lying between them. Germline V gives CDR1 MNHNS, CDR2 SASEGT. CDR3 size: 12 residues. The CDR3 loop is CASSSWTMGYTF. The CDR3, as DNA: TGTGCCAGCAGCTCATGGACTATGGGCTACACCTTC.

The chain has TRBV2 and TRBJ2-7, with 7 bases lining up with TRBD2. CDR3 length: 15 residues. Germline lookup yields CDR1 SNHLY and CDR2 FYNNEI. Trimming took 3 bases from V and 3 from J; bases not matched to a gene: 8. CDR3 residues: CASSDPAGVGYEQYF. CDR3 in DNA: TGTGCCAGCAGTGATCCGGCGGGAGTCGGCTACGAGCAGTACTTC. The variable domain in full, completed from reference TRBV2 and TRBJ2-7, reads EPEVTQTPSHQVTQMGQEVILRCVPISNHLYFYWYRQILGQKVEFLVSFYNNEISEKSEIFDDQFSVERPDGSNFTLKIRSTKLEDSAMYFCASSDPAGVGYEQYFGPGTRLTVT.